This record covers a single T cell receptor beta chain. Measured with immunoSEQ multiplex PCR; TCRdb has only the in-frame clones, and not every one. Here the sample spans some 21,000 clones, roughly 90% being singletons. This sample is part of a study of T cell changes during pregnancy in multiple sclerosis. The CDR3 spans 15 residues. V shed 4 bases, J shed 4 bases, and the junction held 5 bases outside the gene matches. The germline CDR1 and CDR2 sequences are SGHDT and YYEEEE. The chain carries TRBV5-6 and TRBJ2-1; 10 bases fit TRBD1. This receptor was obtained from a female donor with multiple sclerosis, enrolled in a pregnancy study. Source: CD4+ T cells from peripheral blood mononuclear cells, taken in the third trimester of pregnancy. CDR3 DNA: TGTGCCAGCAGCCGGGACAGGGGTGGATACAATGAGCAGTTCTTC. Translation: CASSRDRGGYNEQFF.